This T cell receptor beta chain was profiled in a study of T cells in Graves' hyperthyroidism and ophthalmopathy. Study-level results: Most expanded thyroid clonotypes above 0.001 also appeared in blood.

This clonotype was detected ten times or more. Its antigen is unknown. The CDR3 length is 12 residues. Trimming stripped 8 bases from V and 3 bases from J, with 8 bases between. CDR1 and CDR2 from the germline V gene are MNHNY and SVGAGI (reference sequence). The diagnoses drew upon clinical symptoms, serum thyroxine and TRAb, thyroid ultrasound and orbital computed tomography. Amplified TCR beta CDR3 regions came from RNA transcripts. Researchers ran a first-round RT-PCR on the TCR CDR3 using the HTBI primer set. From the multiplex PCR reads, TCRdb called clonotypes with MiXCR, one entry per CDR3 protein. The repertoire holds 550,000 to 600,000 distinct CDR3 sequences, around 45% seen once, with 15% to 20% in the top ten.

The clonotype was recovered from an adult woman with Graves' disease, either hyperthyroidism or ophthalmopathy (not recorded which). Source material: peripheral blood or thyroid tissue (not recorded which). This chain uses TRBV6-6 with TRBJ1-5, with a weak D call TRBD1 (6 bases). CDR3 amino acids: CASGGLNQPQHF. The DNA of the CDR3 is TGTGCCAGCGGGGGGCTCAATCAGCCCCAGCATTTT.